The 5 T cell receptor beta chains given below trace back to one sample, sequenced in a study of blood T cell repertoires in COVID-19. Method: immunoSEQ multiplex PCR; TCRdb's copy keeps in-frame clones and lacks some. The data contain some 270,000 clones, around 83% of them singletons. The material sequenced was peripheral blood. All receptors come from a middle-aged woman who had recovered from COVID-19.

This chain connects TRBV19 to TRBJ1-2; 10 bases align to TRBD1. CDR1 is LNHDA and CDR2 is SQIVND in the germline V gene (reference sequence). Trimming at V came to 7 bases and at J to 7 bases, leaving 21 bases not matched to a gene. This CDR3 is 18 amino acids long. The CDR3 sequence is CASTGGDRGLRAGSGYTF. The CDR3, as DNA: TGTGCCAGTACCGGAGGGGACAGGGGTTTGAGGGCAGGGAGTGGCTACACCTTC.

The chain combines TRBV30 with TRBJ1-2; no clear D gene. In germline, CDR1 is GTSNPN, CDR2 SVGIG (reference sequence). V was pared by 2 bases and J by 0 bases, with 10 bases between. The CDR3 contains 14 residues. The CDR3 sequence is CAWSFSLANYGYTF. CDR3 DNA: TGTGCCTGGAGTTTCTCGTTAGCTAACTATGGCTACACCTTC.

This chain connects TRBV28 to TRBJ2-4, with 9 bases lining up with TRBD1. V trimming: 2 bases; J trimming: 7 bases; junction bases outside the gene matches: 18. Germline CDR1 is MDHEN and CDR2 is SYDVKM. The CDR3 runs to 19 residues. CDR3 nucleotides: TGTGCCAGCAGTTTACCCCGGACAGGGGCCATGGACCCTCTCAACATTCAGTACTTC. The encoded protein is CASSLPRTGAMDPLNIQYF.

The CDR3 bases are TGTGCCAGCTCACCACCTTCAGGTGGGGATCCGGGGACTAAGCAGTTCTTC. It encodes CASSPPSGGDPGTKQFF. The chain employs TRBV18 and TRBJ2-1; 7 bases match TRBD2. Germline-derived CDR1 and CDR2 are KGHSH and LQKENI. The CDR3 length is 17 residues. Germline trimming cut 0 bases from V and 11 bases from J; bases unmatched to any gene: 16.

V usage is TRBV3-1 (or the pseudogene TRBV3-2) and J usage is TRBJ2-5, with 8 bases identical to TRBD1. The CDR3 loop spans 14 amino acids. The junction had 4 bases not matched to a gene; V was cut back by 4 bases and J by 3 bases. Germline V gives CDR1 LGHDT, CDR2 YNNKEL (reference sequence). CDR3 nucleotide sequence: TGTGCCAGCAGCCGAGCGGACAGGGAAGAGACCCAGTACTTC. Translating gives CASSRADREETQYF.